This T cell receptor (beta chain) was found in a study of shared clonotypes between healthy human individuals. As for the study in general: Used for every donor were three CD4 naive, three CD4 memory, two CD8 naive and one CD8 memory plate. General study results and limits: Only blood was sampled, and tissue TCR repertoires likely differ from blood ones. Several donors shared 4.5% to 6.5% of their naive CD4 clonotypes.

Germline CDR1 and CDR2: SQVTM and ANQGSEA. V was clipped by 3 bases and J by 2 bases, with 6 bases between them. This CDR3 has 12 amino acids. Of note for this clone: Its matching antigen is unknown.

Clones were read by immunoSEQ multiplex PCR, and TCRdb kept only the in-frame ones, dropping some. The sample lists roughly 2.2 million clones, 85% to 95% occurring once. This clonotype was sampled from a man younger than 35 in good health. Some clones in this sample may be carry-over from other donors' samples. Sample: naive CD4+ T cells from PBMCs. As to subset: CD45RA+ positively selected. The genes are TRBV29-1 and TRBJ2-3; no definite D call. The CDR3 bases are TGCAGCGTTGAGGGCGACACAGATACGCAGTATTTT. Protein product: CSVEGDTDTQYF.